The 26 T cell receptor beta chains given below trace back to one sample, sequenced in a study of early T cells in non-severe SARS-CoV-2 infection. TCRdb passed the 5' RACE reads through MiXCR, listing each CDR3 protein once. The sample yields fewer than 65,000 distinct CDR3 sequences, around 8.6% seen once. Sequencing used whole blood, obtained at baseline. The receptors originated from an adult who was a healthcare worker with PCR-confirmed SARS-CoV-2 infection or an uninfected control (not recorded which).

This clonotype was detected ten times or more. V usage is TRBV5-5 and J usage is TRBJ2-7; D ambiguous. Germline loops: CDR1 SGHKS, CDR2 YYEKEE (reference sequence). Trimming removed 2 bases from V and 0 bases from J, with 12 bases in between. The CDR3 consists of 15 residues. The DNA of the CDR3 is TGTGCCAGCAGCTTCCCCGCCGGGCGCTCCTACGAGCAGTACTTC. It translates to CASSFPAGRSYEQYF.

This clonotype was detected ten times or more. The V gene is TRBV20-1, the J gene TRBJ2-1; TRBD1 agrees at 9 bases. This CDR3 is built from 15 residues. V lost 5 bases to trimming and J lost 8 bases; unmatched junction nucleotides: 13. The germline CDR1 and CDR2 sequences are DFQATT and SNEGSKA (reference sequence). As DNA, the CDR3 is TGCAGTGCTCTCCCTTTAGGACAGGGGTTTGATGAGCAGTTCTTC. This codes for CSALPLGQGFDEQFF.

This clonotype was seen a single time. This chain uses TRBV7-9 with TRBJ2-5; D gene ambiguous. The CDR3 is 13 residues long. Per germline, CDR1 SEHNR and CDR2 FQNEAQ (reference sequence). V lost 5 bases, J lost 1 base, and 8 bases lay in between. Here the CDR3 reads CASSPKSQETQYF. The DNA of the CDR3 is TGTGCCAGCAGCCCTAAATCCCAAGAGACCCAGTACTTC.

This clonotype was seen at least ten times. The chain couples TRBV4-1 to TRBJ2-7; D may be TRBD1 (6 bases). Trimming left V 0 bases short and J 3 bases short, with 12 bases between. The CDR3 runs 15 residues. Germline V lookup: CDR1 MGHRA, CDR2 YSYEKL. The CDR3 here is CASSQETGFIYEQYF. For the CDR3, the DNA is TGCGCCAGCAGCCAAGAGACAGGATTCATCTACGAGCAGTACTTC.

This clonotype appeared a few times. V and J are TRBV6-6 and TRBJ1-3, with D tentatively TRBD1 (6 bases). The V gene's germline CDR1 is MNHNY and CDR2 SVGAGI (reference sequence). Trimming removed 8 bases at V and 0 bases at J, with 14 bases between. This CDR3 has 15 residues. The CDR3 sequence: CASYGGPYSGNTIYF. The CDR3 nucleotides read TGTGCCAGCTATGGGGGGCCCTACTCTGGAAACACCATATATTTT.

This clonotype occurred many times. The V call is TRBV7-6, the J call TRBJ1-4, with TRBD1 as a possible D gene (5 bases). Germline CDR1 and CDR2: SGHVS and FNYEAQ. CDR3 length equals 16 residues. V dropped 4 bases and J dropped 7 bases, with 19 bases sitting between them. CDR3 bases: TGTGCCAGCAGCTCTCGGGACGGTTGGGCGAGTGAAAAACTGTTTTTT. This sequence encodes CASSSRDGWASEKLFF.

This clonotype was seen many times. The CDR3 nucleotides read TGTGCCAGCAGTTACTCGATTAGCCAAGAGACCCAGTACTTC. Amino acids: CASSYSISQETQYF. The rearrangement uses TRBV6-5 and TRBJ2-5, with D hard to call. Germline CDR1 MNHEY, CDR2 SVGAGI. The CDR3 spans 14 residues. Trimming took off 0 bases at V and 1 base at J, with 6 bases between the two ends.

The V and J genes are TRBV12-3 or TRBV12-4 and TRBJ2-4; perhaps TRBD2 as D (7 bases). The CDR3 contains 15 residues. Trimming pared 3 bases from V and 3 bases from J, leaving 12 bases between. CDR3 sequence: CASSFGGGGKNIQYF. The CDR3 DNA is TGTGCCAGCAGTTTTGGGGGGGGCGGCAAAAACATTCAGTACTTC.

The rearrangement joins TRBV4-1 to TRBJ2-5; D gene unclear. Germline CDR1 and CDR2: MGHRA and YSYEKL. The CDR3 loop spans 17 amino acids. V was shortened by 1 base and J by 2 bases, with 17 bases between the two germline ends. CDR3 in amino acids: CASSQVPYGRRQETQYF. DNA for the CDR3: TGCGCCAGCAGCCAAGTCCCCTATGGGCGGAGACAAGAGACCCAGTACTTC.

In its sample, this clonotype was seen many times. The chain joins TRBV7-6 to TRBJ2-7; 9 bases fit TRBD1. Trimming cost V 6 bases and J 6 bases; bases outside gene matches: 12. The germline CDR1 and CDR2 sequences are SGHVS and FNYEAQ. The CDR3 sequence is 15 residues long. In nucleotides, the CDR3 is TGTGCCAGCAGTTTAACAGGGGGCGCGGGGCTCGAGCAGTACTTC. The encoded protein is CASSLTGGAGLEQYF. The whole variable domain, filled in from reference TRBV7-6 and TRBJ2-7, reads GAGVSQSPRYKVTKRGQDVALRCDPISGHVSLYWYRQALGQGPEFLTYFNYEAQQDKSGLPNDRFSAERPEGSISTLTIQRTEQRDSAMYRCASSLTGGAGLEQYFGPGTRLTVT.

This clonotype has only a few counts. This chain connects TRBV4-1 to TRBJ1-1; TRBD1 might be the D (6 bases). The V end lost 4 bases, the J end lost 4 bases, and 10 bases lay between the germline ends. The V gene's germline CDR1 is MGHRA and CDR2 YSYEKL. This CDR3 comprises 13 residues. The DNA of the CDR3 is TGCGCCAGCAGCCCAGGGGAGCCCACTGAAGCTTTCTTT. It is translated as CASSPGEPTEAFF.

This clonotype was recorded a few times. J is TRBJ2-2 and V is TRBV20-1; no clear D gene. The CDR3 sequence is 12 residues long. CDR1 is DFQATT, CDR2 SNEGSKA, per germline (reference sequence). V was cut by 2 bases and J by 6 bases, with 7 bases left in between. The CDR3 nucleotides are TGCAGTGCTAGATTCCCATCCGGGGAGCTGTTTTTT. This translates into CSARFPSGELFF.

The chain couples TRBV19 to TRBJ2-3; a weak D match, TRBD2 (5 bases). The ends were cut back, 4 bases at V and 2 bases at J, with 16 bases in the middle. This CDR3 is 16 amino acids long. Germline loops: CDR1 LNHDA, CDR2 SQIVND (reference sequence). CDR3 residues: CASSNLDWYYTDTQYF. DNA of the CDR3: TGTGCCAGTAGTAATCTGGACTGGTACTACACAGATACGCAGTATTTT.

This clonotype was counted between two and nine times. The rearrangement links TRBV20-1 to TRBJ2-3, with D perhaps TRBD2 (5 bases). The CDR3 extends over 14 amino acids. The germline gives CDR1 DFQATT, CDR2 SNEGSKA (reference sequence). Trimming took 2 bases from V and 2 from J, leaving 11 bases between them. CDR3 in amino acids: CSARRPGYTDTQYF. DNA of the CDR3: TGCAGTGCTAGACGTCCGGGGTACACAGATACGCAGTATTTT.

The J gene is TRBJ2-1, the V gene TRBV10-2; tentatively, D is TRBD2 (6 bases). CDR3 size: 14 residues. CDR1 and CDR2 from the germline V gene are WSHSY and SAAADI. The germline V and J ends were trimmed by 4 bases and 6 bases, with 13 bases remaining between them. CDR3 coding DNA: TGCGCCAGCAGTGTGGGGGGAAGGGGCAATGAGCAGTTCTTC. Translated, it gives CASSVGGRGNEQFF.

The CDR3 nucleotides read TGTGCCAGCAGTGAATGGGGGGCGCAGACAGATACGCAGTATTTT. This translates into CASSEWGAQTDTQYF. J is TRBJ2-3 and V is TRBV6-1; perhaps D is TRBD1 or TRBD2 (6 bases each). In germline, CDR1 is MNHNS, CDR2 SASEGT. Trimming shortened V by 2 bases and J by 3 bases, and 12 bases separated the two germline ends. The CDR3 is 15 amino acids.

The rearrangement links TRBV6-1 to TRBJ1-2, with D possibly matching TRBD1 (6 bases). This CDR3 comprises 14 residues. Germline CDR1 is MNHNS and CDR2 is SASEGT. V was shortened by 3 bases and J by 3 bases, with 11 bases between the two germline ends. The CDR3 region has the DNA TGTGCCAGCAGTGAGAGGAGGGGGGACTATGGCTACACCTTC. Its protein product is CASSERRGDYGYTF.

This clonotype was seen more than once but under ten times. The chain links TRBV7-2 to TRBJ2-1, with TRBD2 as a possible D gene (6 bases). The CDR3 consists of 15 residues. Trimming shortened V by 5 bases and J by 7 bases, and 18 bases separated the two germline ends. From germline, CDR1 is SGHTA and CDR2 FQGNSA. CDR3 loop: CASSPGLGGGNEQFF. CDR3 in DNA: TGTGCCAGCAGCCCCGGACTGGGAGGAGGGAATGAGCAGTTCTTC.

This clonotype was found many times. V is TRBV20-1 and J is TRBJ2-1; the match to TRBD1 covers 7 bases. With 6 bases clipped from V and 7 bases from J, the junction kept 9 bases outside the gene matches. Germline CDR1 is DFQATT and CDR2 is SNEGSKA (reference sequence). The CDR3 is 13 amino acids. CDR3 nucleotide sequence: TGCAGTGCAAGGGGGCCCGCCGCTAATGAGCAGTTCTTC. Its translation: CSARGPAANEQFF.

This clonotype was detected ten times or more. The chain joins TRBV29-1 to TRBJ1-5; TRBD1 might be the D (5 bases). Trimming removed 4 bases from V and 1 base from J, with 5 bases in between. Germline CDR1 is SQVTM and CDR2 is ANQGSEA. The CDR3 consists of 12 residues. This CDR3 is CSVGQSNQPQHF. For the CDR3, the DNA is TGCAGCGTTGGACAGAGCAATCAGCCCCAGCATTTT.

This clonotype was recorded a few times. V usage is TRBV18 and J usage is TRBJ2-3; D could derive from TRBD1 or TRBD2 (5 bases each). Per germline, CDR1 KGHSH and CDR2 LQKENI. V lost 3 bases to trimming and J lost 9 bases, with 13 bases between them. There are 13 residues in the CDR3. The CDR3 coding sequence is TGTGCCAGCTCACCCCCGACATGGGACACGCAGTATTTT. It is translated as CASSPPTWDTQYF.

The rearrangement uses TRBV4-2 and TRBJ2-2; tentatively, D is TRBD2 (7 bases). Deletions cut 1 base from V and 0 bases from J, with 15 bases between. Germline V gene sequence: CDR1 LGHNA, CDR2 YNFKEQ. The CDR3 contains 18 residues. CDR3 sequence (DNA): TGTGCCAGCAGCCAAGTTCTCGGCGGGGGCTCGAACACCGGGGAGCTGTTTTTT. This translates into CASSQVLGGGSNTGELFF.

This clonotype has a handful of counts. The V call is TRBV20-1, the J call TRBJ2-3; 9 bases are a match to TRBD2. Germline V CDR1 and CDR2: DFQATT, SNEGSKA (reference sequence). V shed 6 bases, J shed 0 bases, and the junction held 4 bases outside the gene matches. The CDR3 loop spans 14 amino acids. CDR3 nucleotide sequence: TGCAGTGCCCAAGCGGGGGGTAGCACAGATACGCAGTATTTT. It encodes CSAQAGGSTDTQYF.

This clonotype was counted between two and nine times. The J gene is TRBJ2-7, the V gene TRBV12-3 or TRBV12-4, with 9 bases identical to TRBD1. There are 17 residues in the CDR3. J was trimmed by 0 bases and V by 1 base; bases with no gene match: 7. DNA for the CDR3: TGTGCCAGCAGTTTAGGATTGGGGACAGGGAGCTCCTACGAGCAGTACTTC. Residues: CASSLGLGTGSSYEQYF.

This clonotype was counted at least ten times. This chain joins TRBV3-1 and TRBJ1-3; possible D gene TRBD1, 5 bases. V lost 1 base and J lost 4, with 11 bases in between. From germline, CDR1 is LGHDT and CDR2 YNNKEL (reference sequence). CDR3 length: 15 residues. The CDR3: CASSQGGDRGNTIYF. Written as DNA, the CDR3 is TGTGCCAGCAGCCAAGGGGGCGACAGAGGAAACACCATATATTTT.

This clonotype was recorded many times. This chain links TRBV19 with TRBJ1-5; possible D gene TRBD1, 6 bases. V was shortened by 2 bases and J by 5 bases, with 10 bases between the two germline ends. CDR3 length: 14 amino acids. Germline V gene lookup returns CDR1 LNHDA and CDR2 SQIVND (reference sequence). CDR3: CASSIQGSHQPQHF. The CDR3 coding sequence is TGTGCCAGTAGTATACAGGGGAGTCATCAGCCCCAGCATTTT.